This T cell receptor (beta chain) was obtained from a study of CD4+ T cells in melanoma. The study, taken as a whole, reports: In melanoma, neoantigen-specific CD4+ T cells reportedly differed in differentiation state. A reported correlation linked neoantigen-specific CD4+ T cells to CD8+, macrophage and B cell function.

A remark on this clone: Its antigen is unidentified.

TCRdb keeps only in-frame clones here, not all; method: immunoSEQ multiplex PCR. The data hold about 140,000 clones, with about nine tenths observed a single time. The germline CDR1 and CDR2 sequences are SGHAT and FQNNGV. Trimming took 4 bases from V and 0 from J, leaving 19 bases between them. The CDR3 has 17 amino acids. The sequence came from a human donor with melanoma. V usage is TRBV11-2 and J usage is TRBJ2-7; tentatively, D is TRBD1 (6 bases). CDR3 nucleotide sequence: TGTGCCAGCAGCTCGAGGGGGACCAAAAGGAGCTCCTACGAGCAGTACTTC. As protein: CASSSRGTKRSSYEQYF.